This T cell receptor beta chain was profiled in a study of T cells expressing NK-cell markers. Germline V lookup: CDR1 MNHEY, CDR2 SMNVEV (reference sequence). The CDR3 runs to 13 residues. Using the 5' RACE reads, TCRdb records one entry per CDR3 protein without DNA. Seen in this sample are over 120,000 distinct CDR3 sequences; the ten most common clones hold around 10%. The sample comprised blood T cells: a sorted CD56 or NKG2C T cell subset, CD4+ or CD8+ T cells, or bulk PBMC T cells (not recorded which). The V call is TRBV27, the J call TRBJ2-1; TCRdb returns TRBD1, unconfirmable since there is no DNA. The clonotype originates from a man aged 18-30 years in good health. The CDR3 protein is CASSSRVTNEQFF.